This T cell receptor beta chain was recovered during a study of radiation and T cells in renal cell carcinoma (dated by TCRdb to about 2020). In the study overall: TCR beta sequencing covered around 50 samples in total, comprising some 25 tumors and some 27 peripheral blood samples. The last blood draw occurred 4 weeks after radiation, at the same time as nephrectomy. A total of about 4 million unique CDR3 nucleotide sequences, encoding 2,500,000 or so unique CDR3 amino acid sequences, were found across all 50 or so samples.

The time point label corresponds to: blood 4 weeks post-SBRT, at nephrectomy. What this sample's treatment or condition label stands for: 15 Gy SBRT to primary tumor, nephrectomy 4 weeks later. Samples were obtained from a clinical trial, in which 15 Gy stereotactic body radiation therapy was delivered to primary renal cell carcinomas and nephrectomy was performed 4 weeks later. Serial peripheral blood from radiation-treated patients was sampled at baseline, 2 weeks and 4 weeks after SBRT to track tumor-enriched clonotypes. Every patient's renal cell carcinoma showed clear cell pathology. The QIAamp DNA Blood Mini Kit (Qiagen) was used to prepare genomic DNA for TCR sequencing. Samples were included in the analyses only if all quality control checks were passed. The paper as a whole reports these results and caveats: With a single-armed trial design, the study had no way to address how radiation dose or scheduling affects the TCR repertoire. Because no pretreatment tumor biopsies were available, whether clonotypes were present in the tumor at baseline could not be determined. Changes in the blood repertoire were not tracked past 4 weeks after treatment. In blood, the top tumor clonotypes increased from baseline to 2 weeks after radiation and then shrank by 4 weeks, which suggests a temporary expansion of tumor-resident clones.

V is shortened by 7 bases, J by 2 bases, and the region joining them spans 16 bases. As encoded in the germline V gene, CDR1 is SGHRS while CDR2 is YFSETQ. The CDR3 numbers 14 residues from cysteine through phenylalanine. Just the 42-base CDR3 DNA is kept, in frame starting at base 1. TCR beta libraries were generated from genomic DNA with the immunoSEQ kit, following the manufacturer's recommendations. For library preparation, a first multiplex PCR was performed with proprietary primers, followed by a second PCR in which unique barcodes were added, and bead cleanups were performed after each round. Each sample batch included a kit-provided positive control reaction and a negative control reaction. The final libraries underwent checking on an Agilent 4200 TapeStation D1000 ScreenTape, volumetric pooling, and quantification by qPCR. Sequencing was performed on an Illumina NextSeq500 with a MidOutput 150-cycle cartridge, and 156 Read1 and 15 Index1 cycles were run with kit custom primers. The pooled library was loaded at approximately 1 pM, with a roughly 21% PhiX control spiked in. Under the source paper's analysis protocol: Vendor-processed data were analyzed in R, and a clonotype was defined as all T cells sharing the same CDR3 nucleotide sequence. For clone abundance analyses, frequencies were normalized to the 10,000 most abundant clones in each sample. Public T cell clones, which averaged fewer than five per sample, were excluded before analysis. A difference in abundance of at least 32-fold between compartments was used to define tumor-enriched and baseline blood-enriched clonotypes. A beta-binomial differential abundance model was used to identify clonotypes that were expanded or contracted between blood time points. Tumor-blood repertoire similarity was measured with the Baroni-Urbani and Buser coefficient, and groups were compared using two-tailed Wilcoxon tests in R. Drawn from immuneACCESS, this table holds only the in-frame rearrangements with V and J called that TCRdb kept. Clones are partly lost; checked studies trace under half to an unresolved V gene and leave the rest unexplained. V, J and clone size are taken as reported in that table, and D and trimming were inferred from the DNA itself. In this sample the table shows more than 120,000 clones, approximately 86% of which occur a single time. The biggest ten clones account for around 17% of the sample.

A note on this clone: Its antigen is still unknown. Per-base quality was not reported, and no clone a single base away is much larger than it.

The chain was built from TRBV5-1 and TRBJ2-7; the D region possibly corresponds to TRBD2 (6 bases align). Sequences were derived from blood, sampled from a patient whose treatment included radiotherapy and nephrectomy. The sequence was collected from a woman in her fifties or sixties with renal cell carcinoma. The CDR3 is CASGRRGSAYEQYF. In nucleotides, the sequence is TGCGCCAGCGGGCGGAGGGGCTCGGCCTACGAGCAGTACTTC. The CDR3, completed at both ends by the reference TRBV5-1 and TRBJ2-7 genes, gives the full variable domain KAGVTQTPRYLIKTRGQQVTLSCSPISGHRSVSWYQQTPGQGLQFLFEYFSETQRNKGNFPGRFSGRQFSNSRSEMNVSTLELGDSALYLCASGRRGSAYEQYFGPGTRLTVT.